The entry below gives a single T cell receptor beta chain sequence along with its context. Clones were read by immunoSEQ multiplex PCR, and TCRdb kept only the in-frame ones, dropping some. Of about 46,000 clones in the sample, roughly 88% were seen once. The sample originates from a study of blood T cell repertoires in COVID-19. Study-wide context: Italy, Spain and the United States were the sources of the convalescent and acute COVID-19 samples. Sample material is recorded as cDNA or gDNA derived from T cells, B-cell-depleted T cells, or PBMCs.

The CDR3 consists of 14 residues. The V and J ends lost 1 base and 5 bases respectively, with 11 bases between them. Germline V gene data show CDR1 as MNHNS and CDR2 as SASEGT. Sequencing was done on a sample of peripheral blood. The TCR was taken from a human donor in a cohort sampled during active COVID-19. The donor label of this sample is uncertain. The V and J genes are TRBV6-1 and TRBJ1-2; D might be TRBD1 (5 bases). Here the CDR3 DNA reads TGTGCCAGCAGTGAAGGTGGGGGAGGATATGGCTACACCTTC. The encoded protein is CASSEGGGGYGYTF.